The 6 T cell receptor beta chains given below trace back to one sample, sequenced in a study of T cell repertoires in cytomegalovirus infection. For these receptors, no antigen is known. TCRdb reprocessed the reads via MiXCR and lists one record per CDR3 protein. The repertoire includes roughly 120,000 distinct CDR3 sequences, roughly 31% of them detected once, and roughly 40% sits in the top ten. The specimen comprised CD8+ T cells from cultured PBMCs, sampled from culture after CMV antigen stimulation. The receptor source for this set is a human donor in good health (CMV status not recorded). Some clones in this sample may be carry-over from other donors' samples.

This clonotype was seen ten or more times. The CDR3, as DNA: TGCGCCAGCAGCTCCAGCCGGGACATGGGTGCCTCTGGGGCCAACGTCCTGACTTTC. This translates into CASSSSRDMGASGANVLTF. The rearrangement uses TRBV5-1 and TRBJ2-6; TRBD1 might be the D (6 bases). Germline values: CDR1 SGHRS, CDR2 YFSETQ. The ends were cut back, 3 bases at V and 0 bases at J, with 19 bases in the middle. CDR3 length: 19 amino acids.

The rearrangement joins TRBV4-3 to TRBJ1-1, with no clear D. This CDR3 has 15 residues. With 3 bases removed from V and 4 bases from J, the gap between germline ends came to 15 bases. Looked up from germline, CDR1 is LGHNA and CDR2 is YSLEER. CDR3 bases: TGCGCCAGCAGCCATAACCCGAGAGCAAGCACTGAAGCTTTCTTT. It is translated as CASSHNPRASTEAFF.

This clonotype was counted only a few times. V is TRBV24-1 and J is TRBJ2-1; TRBD1 agrees at 9 bases. Per germline, CDR1 KGHDR and CDR2 SFDVKD. This CDR3 is 13 amino acids long. J lost 5 bases, V lost 7 bases, and 2 bases had no gene match. The CDR3 sequence: CATSHRGHNEQFF. The CDR3 DNA reads TGTGCCACCAGCCACAGGGGGCACAATGAGCAGTTCTTC.

This clonotype was seen a few times. The CDR3 region has the DNA TGCAGTGCTAGAGATCCGGACACCGAGTACGAGCAGTACTTC. This encodes CSARDPDTEYEQYF. V is TRBV20-1 and J is TRBJ2-7, with D possibly matching TRBD1 (5 bases). Trimming removed 0 bases at V and 4 bases at J, with 13 bases between. CDR1 and CDR2 from the germline V gene are DFQATT and SNEGSKA (reference sequence). The CDR3 totals 14 residues.

This clonotype was recorded at least ten times. V gene TRBV7-2 combines with J gene TRBJ1-5; 9 bases fit TRBD1. Germline V CDR1 and CDR2: SGHTA, FQGNSA. After removal of 5 bases from V and 4 bases from J, the junction contained 9 bases not matched to a gene. CDR3 length equals 16 residues. Written as DNA, the CDR3 is TGTGCCAGCAGCGCCTACAGGGGGCAGGCAAATCAGCCCCAGCATTTT. The encoded protein is CASSAYRGQANQPQHF.

The rearrangement links TRBV6-2 or TRBV6-3 to TRBJ1-2; D gene ambiguous. The V end was cut by 7 bases, the J end by 7 bases, with 22 bases between. Germline CDR1 MNHEY, CDR2 SVGEGT. The CDR3 runs 15 residues. CDR3 bases: TGTGCCAGCATAGGAGGTGAAGACGGCTTTCCTGGCTACACCTTC. Encoded protein: CASIGGEDGFPGYTF.